This record concerns one T cell receptor beta chain sequence. The data were obtained in a study of blood T cell repertoires in COVID-19. V was clipped by 6 bases and J by 5 bases, with 10 bases between them. The CDR3 contains 12 residues. Germline assignment: CDR1 MNHNY and CDR2 SVGAGI (reference sequence). The assay was immunoSEQ multiplex PCR, and TCRdb's table has in-frame clones only and misses some. This table holds more than 150,000 clones, approximately 87% found once. This sequence was found in a woman aged 18-35 years who had recovered from COVID-19. V gene TRBV6-6 combines with J gene TRBJ1-2; a possible D gene is TRBD1 (6 bases). Material: peripheral blood. The CDR3 region has the DNA TGTGCCAGCAGGCAGACAGGTTATGGCTACACCTTC. This codes for CASRQTGYGYTF.